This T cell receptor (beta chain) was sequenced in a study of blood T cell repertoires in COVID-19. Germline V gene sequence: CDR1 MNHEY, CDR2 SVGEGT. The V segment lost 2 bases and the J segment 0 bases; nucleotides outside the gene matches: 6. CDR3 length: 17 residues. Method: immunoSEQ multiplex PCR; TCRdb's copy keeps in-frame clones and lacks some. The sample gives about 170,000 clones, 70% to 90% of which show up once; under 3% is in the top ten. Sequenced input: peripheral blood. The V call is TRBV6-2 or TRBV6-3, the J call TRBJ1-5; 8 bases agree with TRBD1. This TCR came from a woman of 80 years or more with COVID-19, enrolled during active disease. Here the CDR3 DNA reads TGTGCCAGCAGTTACGACGGGACAGGTCTTAGCAATCAGCCCCAGCATTTT. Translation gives CASSYDGTGLSNQPQHF.